Presented here are 3 T cell receptor beta chains from one specimen sequenced in a study of blood T cell repertoires in COVID-19. Some clones are missing from TCRdb's copy, which holds only in-frame ones; the method was immunoSEQ multiplex PCR. The sample consists of roughly 230,000 clones, about four fifths of them appearing once. What was sequenced was peripheral blood. These receptors all stem from a man in his fifties or sixties with acute or convalescent COVID-19.

The chain has TRBV14 and TRBJ2-1, with TRBD2 matching over 12 bases. The CDR3 is 18 amino acids. Germline assignment: CDR1 SGHDN and CDR2 FVKESK. Losses at the gene ends were 5 bases for V and 4 bases for J; bases not matched to a gene: 12. The CDR3 nucleotides read TGTGCCAGCAGCACCCGGACTAGCGGGGCGGTCAGGTACAATGAGCAGTTCTTC. This encodes CASSTRTSGAVRYNEQFF.

CDR3 in amino acids: CAWKLSGEQDEQFF. CDR3 bases: TGTGCCTGGAAACTAAGCGGGGAGCAGGATGAGCAGTTCTTC. This sequence joins TRBV30 and TRBJ2-1; the match to TRBD2 covers 7 bases. The CDR3 contains 14 residues. The V segment lost 4 bases and the J segment 8 bases; nucleotides outside the gene matches: 11. Germline loops: CDR1 GTSNPN, CDR2 SVGIG (reference sequence).

The J gene is TRBJ2-7, the V gene TRBV12-3 or TRBV12-4; 7 positions match TRBD1. Unmatched junction bases numbered 1, after V lost 3 bases and J lost 2 bases. The CDR3 totals 13 residues. This CDR3 reads CASSLQGAYEQYF. CDR3 nucleotides: TGTGCCAGCAGTTTGCAGGGGGCCTACGAGCAGTACTTC.